The clone carrying this TCR beta chain showed up just a few times. Its specificity is not known. The sample belongs to a study of memory CD4+ T cells and cytomegalovirus serostatus. Across the whole study: This sample comes from healthy Belgian adults, fewer than 10 CMV seropositive, approximately 23 seronegative. Study findings and constraints: Suggested: most of the CMV-linked TCR signature lies in CD4+ memory cells. Of under 200 reported CMV TCRbeta sequences, some 70 were found in memory CD4+ repertoires.

Here immunoSEQ multiplex PCR was the method, and the copy in TCRdb shows in-frame clones only, minus some. The table has 60,000 to 70,000 clones, roughly 75% seen once; the top ten hold around 0.58%. CDR1 is MGHRA and CDR2 is YSYEKL in the germline V gene. The V and J ends lost 1 base and 2 bases, in that order; junction bases with no gene match: 10. CDR3 length: 18 amino acids. The sort gate was single viable CD3+CD4+CD8-CD45RO+ cells for memory CD4+ T cells. The source is an adult in good health and CMV-seronegative. Some clones in this sample may be carry-over from other donors' samples. The V and J genes are TRBV4-1 and TRBJ2-3; 9 nucleotides line up with TRBD2. Input material: memory CD4+ T cells from blood. CDR3 DNA sequence: TGCGCCAGCAGCCAAGGGGGCGGGAGGGCCAATTTCACAGATACGCAGTATTTT. Its translation: CASSQGGGRANFTDTQYF.